This T cell receptor beta chain was documented in a study of blood T cell repertoires in COVID-19. Germline CDR1 SGDLS, CDR2 YYNGEE. V dropped 4 bases and J dropped 1 base, with 12 bases sitting between them. The CDR3 covers 14 residues. Libraries were prepared by immunoSEQ multiplex PCR; TCRdb keeps only in-frame clonotypes and omits some of them. Of about 92,000 clones listed, 87% are singletons. Seattle patient enrollment occurred during active infection, with longitudinal follow-up thereafter. The V gene is TRBV9, the J gene TRBJ2-7, with a tentative D call TRBD1 (5 bases). The TCR sequence derives from a woman aged 60 to 75 with COVID-19, enrolled during active disease. Sequencing input: peripheral blood. Here the CDR3 DNA reads TGTGCCAGCAGCCTCTTGACAGTTTCCTACGAGCAGTACTTC. Translated, it gives CASSLLTVSYEQYF.